A selection of T cell receptor beta chains follows, all from one sample in a study of blood T cell repertoires in COVID-19. Using immunoSEQ multiplex PCR, the repertoire was profiled, and TCRdb retains in-frame clones only, with some absent. The sample holds some 250,000 clones, around 90% seen once. Sequenced input: peripheral blood. All receptors come from a woman in her twenties or thirties with acute or convalescent COVID-19. Both conserved end residues are trimmed from each CDR3. The order of the fields is V gene, J gene, clone size, CDR3 protein. Part of the rows lack a size; the others show once, few, many or a class for expanded clones.

TRBV24-1,TRBJ2-5,once,ATSDALAGQETQY
TRBV7-9,TRBJ2-7,-,ASSQPGGGHSYEQY
TRBV19,TRBJ2-5,-,ASSAGTSGRGETQY
TRBV2,TRBJ1-4,-,ASSSGPDEKLF
TRBV7-2,TRBJ2-4,-,ASSLVSGNIQY
TRBV21-1,TRBJ2-7,-,ASSKGLSYEQY
TRBV9,TRBJ2-1,-,ASSEGQGYNEQF
TRBV27,TRBJ2-7,-,ASSSTSGRAYYEQY
TRBV9,TRBJ2-7,-,ASSVEGLYEQY
TRBV6-2/TRBV6-3,TRBJ2-7,-,ASSYMAPSYEQY
TRBV4-3,TRBJ2-1,-,ASSPDIPSSYNEQF
TRBV4-1,TRBJ2-1,-,ASRRAGYNEQF
TRBV6-2/TRBV6-3,TRBJ1-5,-,ASSWGRQGLNQPQH
TRBV19,TRBJ2-1,-,ASSTGGLAGVYNEQF
TRBV13,TRBJ2-1,-,ASSLGLFRGRGNEQF
TRBV9,TRBJ2-3,-,ASSGSKGVHTDTQY
TRBV11-2,TRBJ2-7,-,ASSPQREILHEQY
TRBV4-3,TRBJ2-7,-,ASSQDPGQGAYEQY